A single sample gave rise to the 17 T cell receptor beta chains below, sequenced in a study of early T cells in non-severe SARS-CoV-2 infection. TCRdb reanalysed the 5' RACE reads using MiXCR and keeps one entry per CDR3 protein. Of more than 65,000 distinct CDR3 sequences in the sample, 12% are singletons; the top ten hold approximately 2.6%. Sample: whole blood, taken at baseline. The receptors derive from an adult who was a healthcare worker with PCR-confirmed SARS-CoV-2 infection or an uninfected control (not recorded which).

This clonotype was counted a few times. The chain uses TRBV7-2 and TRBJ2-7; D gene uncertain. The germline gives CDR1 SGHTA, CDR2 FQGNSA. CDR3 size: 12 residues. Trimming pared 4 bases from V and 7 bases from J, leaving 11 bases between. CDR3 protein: CASSSRLGEQYF. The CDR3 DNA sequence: TGTGCCAGCAGCTCCCGACTGGGGGAGCAGTACTTC.

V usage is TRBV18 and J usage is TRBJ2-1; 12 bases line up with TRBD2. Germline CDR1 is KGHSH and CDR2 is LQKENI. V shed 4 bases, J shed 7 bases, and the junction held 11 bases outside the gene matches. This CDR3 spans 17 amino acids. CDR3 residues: CASSQLAGGPPRNEQFF. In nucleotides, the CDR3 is TGTGCCAGCTCACAGCTAGCGGGAGGGCCCCCACGAAATGAGCAGTTCTTC.

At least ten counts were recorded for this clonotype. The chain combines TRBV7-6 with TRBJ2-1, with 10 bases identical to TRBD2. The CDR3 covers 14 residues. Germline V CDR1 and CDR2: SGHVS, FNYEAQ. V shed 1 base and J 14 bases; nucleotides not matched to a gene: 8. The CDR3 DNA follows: TGTGCCAGCAGCTTAGTTAGCGGGGGGCTTGATAAGTTCTTC. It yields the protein CASSLVSGGLDKFF.

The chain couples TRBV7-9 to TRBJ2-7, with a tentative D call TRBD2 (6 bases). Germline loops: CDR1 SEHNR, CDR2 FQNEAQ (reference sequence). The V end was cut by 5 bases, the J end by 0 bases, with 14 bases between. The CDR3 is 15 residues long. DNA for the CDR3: TGTGCCAGCAGCCCCAGACCGGACTACTCCTACGAGCAGTACTTC. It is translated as CASSPRPDYSYEQYF.

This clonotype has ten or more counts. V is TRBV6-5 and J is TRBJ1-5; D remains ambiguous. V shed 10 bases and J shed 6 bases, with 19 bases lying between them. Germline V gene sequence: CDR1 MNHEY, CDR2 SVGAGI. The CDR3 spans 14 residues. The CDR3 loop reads CATGPHPGIQPQHF. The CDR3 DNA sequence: TGTGCCACAGGTCCTCATCCGGGAATTCAGCCCCAGCATTTT.

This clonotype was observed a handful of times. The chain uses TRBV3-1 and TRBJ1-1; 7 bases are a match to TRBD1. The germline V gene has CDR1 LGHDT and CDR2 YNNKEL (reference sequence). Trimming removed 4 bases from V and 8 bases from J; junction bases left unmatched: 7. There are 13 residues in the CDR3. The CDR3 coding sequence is TGTGCCAGCAGCCGACTGGACAGGCCAGAAGCTTTCTTT. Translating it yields CASSRLDRPEAFF.

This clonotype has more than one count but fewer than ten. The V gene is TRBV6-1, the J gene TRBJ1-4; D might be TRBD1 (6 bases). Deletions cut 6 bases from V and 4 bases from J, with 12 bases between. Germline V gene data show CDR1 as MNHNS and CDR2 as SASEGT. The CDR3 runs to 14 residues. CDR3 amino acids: CASSRGPSNEKLFF. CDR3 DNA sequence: TGTGCCAGCAGCAGGGGCCCTAGTAATGAAAAACTGTTTTTT.

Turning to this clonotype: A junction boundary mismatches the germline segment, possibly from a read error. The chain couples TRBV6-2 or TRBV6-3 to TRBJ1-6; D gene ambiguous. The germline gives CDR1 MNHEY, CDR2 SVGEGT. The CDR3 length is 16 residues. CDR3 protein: CASSYSMQQNNSPLHF. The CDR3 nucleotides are TGTGCCAGCAGTTACTCGATGCAGCAGAATAATTCGCCCCTCCACTTT.

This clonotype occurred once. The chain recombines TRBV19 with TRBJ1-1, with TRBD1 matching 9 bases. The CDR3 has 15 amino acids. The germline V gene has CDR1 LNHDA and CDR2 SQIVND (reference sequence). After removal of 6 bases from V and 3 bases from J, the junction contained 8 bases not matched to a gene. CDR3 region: CASSLVDRGHTEAFF. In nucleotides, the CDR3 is TGTGCCAGTAGCCTCGTGGACAGGGGACACACTGAAGCTTTCTTT.

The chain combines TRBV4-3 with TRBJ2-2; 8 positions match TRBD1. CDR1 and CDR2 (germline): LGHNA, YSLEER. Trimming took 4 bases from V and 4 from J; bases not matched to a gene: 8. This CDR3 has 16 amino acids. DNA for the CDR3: TGCGCCAGCAGCCCGGGGCAGGGGGCTATCACCGGGGAGCTGTTTTTT. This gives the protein CASSPGQGAITGELFF.

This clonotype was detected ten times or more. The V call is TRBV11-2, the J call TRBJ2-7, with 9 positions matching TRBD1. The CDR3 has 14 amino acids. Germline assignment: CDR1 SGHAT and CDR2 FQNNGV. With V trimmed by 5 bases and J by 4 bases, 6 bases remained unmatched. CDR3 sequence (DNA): TGTGCCAGCAGCCCATCGACAGGGGGGTACGAGCAGTACTTC. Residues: CASSPSTGGYEQYF.

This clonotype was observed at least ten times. CDR3 region: CASSFAPGTGGNEQYF. The CDR3 nucleotides are TGTGCCAGCAGCTTCGCCCCCGGGACAGGAGGGAACGAGCAGTACTTC. The V gene is TRBV11-2, the J gene TRBJ2-7; TRBD1 agrees at 8 bases. V lost 3 bases, J lost 5 bases, and 12 bases stayed unmatched. Germline values: CDR1 SGHAT, CDR2 FQNNGV. The CDR3 has 16 residues.

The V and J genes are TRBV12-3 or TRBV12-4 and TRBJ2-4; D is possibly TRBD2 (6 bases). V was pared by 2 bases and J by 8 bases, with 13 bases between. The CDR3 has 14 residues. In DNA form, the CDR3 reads TGTGCCAGCAGTTTAAGTGGCAGGGAGGACATTCAGTACTTC. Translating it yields CASSLSGREDIQYF.

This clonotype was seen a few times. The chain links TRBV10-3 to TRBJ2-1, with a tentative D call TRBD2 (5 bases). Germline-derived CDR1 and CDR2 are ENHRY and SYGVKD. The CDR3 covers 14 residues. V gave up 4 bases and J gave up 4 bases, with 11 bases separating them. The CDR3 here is CAISGDEGYNEQFF. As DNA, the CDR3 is TGTGCCATCAGTGGGGATGAGGGATACAATGAGCAGTTCTTC.

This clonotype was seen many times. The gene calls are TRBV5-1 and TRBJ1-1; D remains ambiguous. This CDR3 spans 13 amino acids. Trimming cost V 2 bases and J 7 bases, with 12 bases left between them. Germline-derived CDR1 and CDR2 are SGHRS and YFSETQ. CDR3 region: CASSLGSPIEAFF. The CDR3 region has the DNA TGCGCCAGCAGCTTAGGGTCTCCAATTGAAGCTTTCTTT.

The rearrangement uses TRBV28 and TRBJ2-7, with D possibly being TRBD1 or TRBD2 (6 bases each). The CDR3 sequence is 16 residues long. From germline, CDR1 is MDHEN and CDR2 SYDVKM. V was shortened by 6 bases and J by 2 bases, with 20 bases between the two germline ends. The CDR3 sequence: CASSNSGASSPYEQYF. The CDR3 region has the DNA TGTGCCAGCAGCAACTCGGGGGCCTCCTCCCCCTACGAGCAGTACTTC.

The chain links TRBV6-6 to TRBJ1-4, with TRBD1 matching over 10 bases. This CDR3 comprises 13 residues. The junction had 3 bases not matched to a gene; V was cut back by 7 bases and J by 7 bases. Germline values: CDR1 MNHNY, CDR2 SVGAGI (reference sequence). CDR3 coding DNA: TGTGCCAGCATGGACAGGGGGATTGAAAAACTGTTTTTT. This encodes CASMDRGIEKLFF.